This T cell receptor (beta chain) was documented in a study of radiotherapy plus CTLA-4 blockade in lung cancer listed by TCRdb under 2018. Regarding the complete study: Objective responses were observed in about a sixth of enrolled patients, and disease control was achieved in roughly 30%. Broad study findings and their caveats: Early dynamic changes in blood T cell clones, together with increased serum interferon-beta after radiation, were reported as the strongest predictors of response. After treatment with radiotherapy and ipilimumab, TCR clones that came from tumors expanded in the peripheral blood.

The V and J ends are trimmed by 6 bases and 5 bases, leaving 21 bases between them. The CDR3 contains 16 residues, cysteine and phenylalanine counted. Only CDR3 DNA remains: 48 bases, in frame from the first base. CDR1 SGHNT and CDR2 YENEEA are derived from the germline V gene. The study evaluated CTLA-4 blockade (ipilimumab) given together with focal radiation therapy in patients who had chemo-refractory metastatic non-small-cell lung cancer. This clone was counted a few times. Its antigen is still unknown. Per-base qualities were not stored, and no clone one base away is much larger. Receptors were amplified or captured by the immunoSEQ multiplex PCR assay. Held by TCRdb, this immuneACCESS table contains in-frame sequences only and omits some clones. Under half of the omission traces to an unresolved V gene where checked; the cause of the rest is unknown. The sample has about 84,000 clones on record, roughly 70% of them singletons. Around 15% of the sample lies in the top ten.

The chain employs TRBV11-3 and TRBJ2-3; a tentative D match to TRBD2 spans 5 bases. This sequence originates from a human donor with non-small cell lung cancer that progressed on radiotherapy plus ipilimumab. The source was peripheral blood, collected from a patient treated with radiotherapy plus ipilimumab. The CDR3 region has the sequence CASRADARTRGDTQYF. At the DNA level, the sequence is TGTGCCAGCAGGGCGGACGCCAGGACTCGGGGAGATACGCAGTATTTT.